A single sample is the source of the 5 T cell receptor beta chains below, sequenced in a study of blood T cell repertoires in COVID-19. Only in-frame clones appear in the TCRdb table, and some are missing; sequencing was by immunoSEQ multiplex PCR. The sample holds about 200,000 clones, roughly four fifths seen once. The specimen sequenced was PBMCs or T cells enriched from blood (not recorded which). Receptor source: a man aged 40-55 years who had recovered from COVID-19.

CDR3 region: CAISESEGYNEQFF. The CDR3 DNA reads TGTGCCATCAGTGAGTCGGAGGGCTACAATGAGCAGTTCTTC. The rearrangement uses TRBV10-3 and TRBJ2-1; tentatively, D is TRBD2 (6 bases). Germline V gene lookup returns CDR1 ENHRY and CDR2 SYGVKD. This CDR3 contains 14 residues. V was clipped by 0 bases and J by 3 bases, with 6 bases between them.

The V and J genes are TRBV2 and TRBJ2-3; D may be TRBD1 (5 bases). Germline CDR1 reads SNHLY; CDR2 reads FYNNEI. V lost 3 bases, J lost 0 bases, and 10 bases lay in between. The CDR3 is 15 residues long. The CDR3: CASSDWGGSTDTQYF. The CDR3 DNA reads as TGTGCCAGCAGTGATTGGGGCGGAAGCACAGATACGCAGTATTTT.

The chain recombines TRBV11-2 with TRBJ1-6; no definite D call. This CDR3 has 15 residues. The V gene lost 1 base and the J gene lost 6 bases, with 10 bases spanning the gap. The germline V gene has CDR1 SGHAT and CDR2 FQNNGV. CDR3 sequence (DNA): TGTGCCAGCAGCTTAGCTCCGGGTTTTAATTCACCCCTCCACTTT. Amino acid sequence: CASSLAPGFNSPLHF.

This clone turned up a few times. The CDR3 DNA follows: TGTGCCAGCAGCCTTGGGGGGACTAGCGGCTACGAGCAGTACGTC. It specifies CASSLGGTSGYEQYV. This sequence joins TRBV2 and TRBJ2-7; TRBD2 aligns across 11 bases. Per the germline V gene, CDR1 is SNHLY and CDR2 is FYNNEI. J gave up 3 bases and V 6 bases, and 7 bases lay outside the gene matches. The CDR3 is made up of 15 amino acids.

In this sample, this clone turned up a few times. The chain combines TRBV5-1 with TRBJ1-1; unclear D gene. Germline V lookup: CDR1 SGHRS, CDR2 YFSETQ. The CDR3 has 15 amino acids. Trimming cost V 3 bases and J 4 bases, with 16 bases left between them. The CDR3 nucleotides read TGCGCCAGCAGCTCGACACGCGCTGGTGGCACTGAAGCTTTCTTT. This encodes CASSSTRAGGTEAFF.